Each of the 15 T cell receptor beta chains below was sequenced from the same sample in a study of T-cell reconstitution after alpha-beta-depleted transplantation in children. Unique molecular identifiers were built into the TCRbeta library. TCRdb reprocessed the PCR reads via MiXCR and lists one record per CDR3 protein. Seen here are about 500,000 distinct CDR3 sequences, around a third observed once, and the top ten hold about 2.3%. Sequences were derived from PBMCs from the stem cell graft donor, sampled from the stem cell graft. These TCRs come from a human donor who donated a stem cell graft to a child with aplastic anemia.

This clonotype was counted ten times or more. This chain joins TRBV27 and TRBJ1-1; no firm D call. The CDR3 loop spans 13 amino acids. CDR1 and CDR2 (germline): MNHEY, SMNVEV (reference sequence). Trimming took 4 bases from V and 1 from J, leaving 7 bases between them. This chain's CDR3 is CASSWAGNTEAFF. In nucleotides, the CDR3 is TGTGCCAGCAGTTGGGCGGGGAACACTGAAGCTTTCTTT.

This clonotype was seen more than once but under ten times. The J gene is TRBJ2-2, the V gene TRBV29-1; tentatively, D is TRBD1 (6 bases). V was pared by 3 bases and J by 3 bases, with 11 bases between. Germline lookup yields CDR1 SQVTM and CDR2 ANQGSEA. The CDR3 contains 14 residues. CDR3 in amino acids: CSVDRGGYTGELFF. CDR3 in DNA: TGCAGCGTTGACAGGGGCGGGTACACCGGGGAGCTGTTTTTT.

The chain joins TRBV6-2 or TRBV6-3 to TRBJ2-1; 8 bases align to TRBD2. Germline CDR1 and CDR2: MNHEY and SVGEGT. This CDR3 is built from 16 residues. V lost 5 bases to trimming and J lost 5 bases; unmatched junction nucleotides: 11. CDR3 in DNA: TGTGCCAGCAGTCGAGCGGGAGCCGCTGGGAACAATGAGCAGTTCTTC. Translating it yields CASSRAGAAGNNEQFF.

The CDR3 nucleotides are TGTGCCAGCAGCTCCCCCGGGGACAGGGGAGGTGAAAAACTGTTTTTT. It translates to CASSSPGDRGGEKLFF. This rearrangement joins TRBV11-1 to TRBJ1-4, with TRBD1 matching over 10 bases. This CDR3 comprises 16 residues. J lost 7 bases, V lost 4 bases, and 9 bases had no gene match. CDR1 and CDR2 from the germline V gene are SGHAT and FQDESV (reference sequence).

V and J are TRBV6-2 or TRBV6-3 and TRBJ2-7; 10 nucleotides line up with TRBD2. The CDR3 contains 15 residues. V lost 7 bases, J lost 0 bases, and 6 bases stayed unmatched. Germline V CDR1 and CDR2: MNHEY, SVGEGT. DNA for the CDR3: TGTGCCAGCACAAAGCGGGAGGGACCCTCCTACGAGCAGTACTTC. As protein: CASTKREGPSYEQYF.

This clonotype was counted only a few times. The V and J genes are TRBV29-1 and TRBJ2-7, with 7 bases fitting TRBD2. The CDR3 consists of 14 residues. CDR1 is SQVTM and CDR2 is ANQGSEA in the germline V gene. Trimming cost V 2 bases and J 6 bases; bases outside gene matches: 10. This CDR3 is CSVERPGGLGEQYF. The CDR3 DNA follows: TGCAGCGTTGAACGCCCCGGCGGACTAGGCGAGCAGTACTTC.

This clonotype was seen once. The CDR3 protein is CASSISGGPYEQYF. DNA for the CDR3: TGTGCCAGTAGTATATCGGGAGGGCCTTACGAGCAGTACTTC. The chain recombines TRBV19 with TRBJ2-7, with TRBD2 identical over 8 bases. Trimming took 2 bases from V and 4 from J; bases not matched to a gene: 4. CDR1 and CDR2 (germline): LNHDA, SQIVND (reference sequence). This CDR3 comprises 14 residues.

The gene calls are TRBV5-1 and TRBJ1-6; TRBD1 might be the D (6 bases). The ends were cut back, 3 bases at V and 5 bases at J, with 9 bases in the middle. The CDR3 spans 14 residues. CDR1 is SGHRS and CDR2 is YFSETQ in the germline V gene. The CDR3: CASSSGQDNSPLHF. The CDR3, as DNA: TGCGCCAGCAGCTCGGGACAAGATAATTCACCCCTCCACTTT. Full variable domain (missing parts from reference TRBV5-1 and TRBJ1-6): KAGVTQTPRYLIKTRGQQVTLSCSPISGHRSVSWYQQTPGQGLQFLFEYFSETQRNKGNFPGRFSGRQFSNSRSEMNVSTLELGDSALYLCASSSGQDNSPLHFGNGTRLTVT.

This clonotype was picked up one time. The chain couples TRBV7-2 to TRBJ1-6, with a possible D match to TRBD1 (5 bases). V was shortened by 1 base and J by 6 bases, with 10 bases between the two germline ends. CDR1 and CDR2 from the germline V gene are SGHTA and FQGNSA. This CDR3 comprises 15 residues. The CDR3 coding sequence is TGTGCCAGCAGCTTAGTGGGGGTACCTAATTCACCCCTCCACTTT. It encodes CASSLVGVPNSPLHF.

This clonotype has just a few counts. This chain joins TRBV11-3 and TRBJ2-1, with TRBD2 identical over 9 bases. V trimming: 1 base; J trimming: 0 bases; junction bases outside the gene matches: 4. This CDR3 region has 17 residues. Looked up from germline, CDR1 is SGHNT and CDR2 is YENEEA. The CDR3 is CASSLGLAVSSYNEQFF. The CDR3 DNA sequence: TGTGCCAGCAGCTTAGGACTAGCGGTCTCCTCCTACAATGAGCAGTTCTTC.

The gene calls are TRBV29-1 and TRBJ2-7; 7 bases are a match to TRBD2. V lost 5 bases to trimming and J lost 6 bases; unmatched junction nucleotides: 13. The CDR3 is made up of 14 amino acids. Germline assignment: CDR1 SQVTM and CDR2 ANQGSEA. DNA of the CDR3: TGCAGCGTTAAAGGCGGGAGTCAAGTTCGCGAGCAGTACTTC. Protein product: CSVKGGSQVREQYF.

This clonotype was picked up a small number of times. DNA for the CDR3: TGTGCCAGCAGCGCGGGCGGGAGGGCCGTGGATGAGCAGTTCTTC. Protein: CASSAGGRAVDEQFF. The chain carries TRBV9 and TRBJ2-1, with 9 bases fitting TRBD2. The germline V gene encodes CDR1 SGDLS and CDR2 YYNGEE. The J segment lost 8 bases and the V segment lost 3 bases, leaving 9 bases of the junction unmatched. The length of the CDR3 is 15 residues.

Of note for this clonotype: Given a much more abundant clone one base away, this may be a read error. This chain joins TRBV11-2 and TRBJ2-5, with 7 bases that match TRBD2. Per germline, CDR1 SGHAT and CDR2 FQNNGV. There are 17 residues in the CDR3. CDR3 sequence reads: CASSLEGGGRIVENQYF. The CDR3 bases are TGTGCCAGCAGCTTAGAAGGTGGCGGGAGAATTGTAGAGAACCAGTACTTC.

The chain uses TRBV19 and TRBJ1-1; tentatively, D is TRBD1 (5 bases). The ends were cut back, 5 bases at V and 1 base at J, with 11 bases in the middle. Germline V gene data show CDR1 as LNHDA and CDR2 as SQIVND (reference sequence). This CDR3 spans 14 amino acids. The CDR3 DNA reads TGTGCCAGTAGTCCGGGGGTTAGGAACACTGAAGCTTTCTTT. Translation gives CASSPGVRNTEAFF.

V usage is TRBV5-1 and J usage is TRBJ1-1, with D perhaps matching TRBD1 (5 bases). This CDR3 has 14 amino acids. Germline CDR1 reads SGHRS; CDR2 reads YFSETQ. V shed 3 bases and J shed 0 bases, with 9 bases lying between them. The CDR3 here is CASSSGVMNTEAFF. The CDR3 coding sequence is TGCGCCAGCAGCTCGGGGGTGATGAACACTGAAGCTTTCTTT.